This T cell receptor (beta chain) was identified in a study of PD-1 blockade in classical Hodgkin lymphoma. Every patient had relapsed following autologous stem cell transplantation, and cohorts differed in brentuximab vedotin exposure. Germline V gene sequence: CDR1 SGHVS, CDR2 FQNEAQ. Trimming took off 5 bases at V and 4 bases at J, with 12 bases between the two ends. There are 14 residues in the CDR3. Sequencing was performed with immunoSEQ multiplex PCR; in TCRdb, only in-frame clones are kept and a portion is missing. The sample has approximately 12,000 clones, approximately 90% seen once. This sequence joins TRBV7-8 and TRBJ2-1; D not resolved. This material consisted of peripheral blood mononuclear cells (PBMCs), taken at baseline. This clonotype was obtained from a human donor with classical Hodgkin lymphoma. CDR3 nucleotides: TGTGCCAGCAGCGACGAGACACGTTACAATGAGCAGTTCTTC. Its translation: CASSDETRYNEQFF.